Each of the 20 T cell receptor beta chains below was sequenced from the same sample in a study of shared clonotypes between healthy human individuals. Only in-frame clones appear in the TCRdb table, and some are missing; sequencing was by immunoSEQ multiplex PCR. Among roughly 2,500,000 clones listed, 80% to 95% were seen once. The sample consisted of naive CD4+ T cells from PBMCs. Subset defined: CD45RA+ positively selected. The receptors derive from a man between 18 and 29 years old in good health. Some clones in this sample may be carry-over from other donors' samples.

This clone has a handful of counts. The chain has TRBV14 and TRBJ1-1; D perhaps matches TRBD1 (6 bases). The V and J ends lost 4 bases and 4 bases respectively, with 13 bases between them. The CDR3 runs 14 residues. Looked up from germline, CDR1 is SGHDN and CDR2 is FVKESK. The CDR3 protein is CASSLTQGGTEAFF. The CDR3 coding sequence is TGTGCCAGCAGCCTGACACAGGGAGGCACTGAAGCTTTCTTT.

This clone was observed a few times. The chain joins TRBV25-1 to TRBJ2-7, with 8 bases identical to TRBD2. CDR1 MGHDK and CDR2 SYGVNS come from the germline V gene. The ends lost 6 bases at V and 3 bases at J; junction bases unmatched: 10. This CDR3 is 15 amino acids long. Here the CDR3 reads CASSPAGGVYYEQYF. The CDR3 coding sequence is TGTGCCAGCAGCCCGGCGGGAGGCGTCTACTACGAGCAGTACTTC.

V gene TRBV10-3 combines with J gene TRBJ2-7; 9 bases agree with TRBD2. The junction had 11 bases not matched to a gene; V was cut back by 11 bases and J by 6 bases. This CDR3 spans 13 amino acids. CDR1 and CDR2 from the germline V gene are ENHRY and SYGVKD. CDR3 nucleotides: TGTGCCGCAACCGGGACTAGCTCGATCGAGCAGTACTTC. Encoded protein: CAATGTSSIEQYF.

The J gene is TRBJ2-5, the V gene TRBV19, with 7 positions matching TRBD1. The V and J ends lost 5 bases and 3 bases, in that order; junction bases with no gene match: 9. Germline loops: CDR1 LNHDA, CDR2 SQIVND (reference sequence). The CDR3 covers 15 residues. The CDR3 loop reads CASSPLDRSKETQYF. CDR3 DNA sequence: TGTGCCAGTAGTCCCCTGGACAGGTCGAAAGAGACCCAGTACTTC.

This chain uses TRBV2 with TRBJ2-4; possibly TRBD1 for D (6 bases). This CDR3 has 13 amino acids. Deletions cut 6 bases from V and 6 bases from J, with 12 bases between. Per germline, CDR1 SNHLY and CDR2 FYNNEI. Here the CDR3 reads CASSGTRGNIQYF. The CDR3 bases are TGTGCCAGCAGCGGGACAAGGGGAAACATTCAGTACTTC.

The genes are TRBV29-1 and TRBJ2-1; 9 nucleotides match TRBD2. There are 16 residues in the CDR3. V was pared by 1 base and J by 5 bases, with 9 bases of the junction left unmatched. Germline V CDR1 and CDR2: SQVTM, ANQGSEA. The CDR3 loop is CSVEGSAGGVDNEQFF. The CDR3 DNA sequence: TGCAGCGTTGAAGGGAGTGCGGGAGGGGTCGACAATGAGCAGTTCTTC.

This chain connects TRBV6-5 to TRBJ2-7, with a possible D match to TRBD1 (5 bases). This CDR3 is 15 amino acids long. In germline, CDR1 is MNHEY, CDR2 SVGAGI. V lost 0 bases to trimming and J lost 6 bases, with 15 bases between them. The CDR3 coding sequence is TGTGCCAGCAGTTACTCTAAAGGGGTTTCCACCGAGCAGTACTTC. This encodes CASSYSKGVSTEQYF.

The chain links TRBV21-1 to TRBJ2-1; TRBD2 reflects the table's D call only, with no check against the DNA. TRBV21-1 is assigned pseudogene status. The CDR3 is 16 amino acids. CDR3 protein: CASSVQSSGPYNEQFF. Here the CDR3 DNA reads TGTGCCAGCAGCGTACAATCTAGCGGGCCTTACAATGAGCAGTTCTTC.

The J gene is TRBJ1-2, the V gene TRBV18, with TRBD1 matching over 7 bases. Germline V gene lookup returns CDR1 KGHSH and CDR2 LQKENI. There are 14 residues in the CDR3. V dropped 5 bases and J dropped 0; count of bases not matched to a gene: 3. The CDR3 nucleotides read TGTGCCAGCTCAGAGGGGACAGCTAACTATGGCTACACCTTC. This sequence encodes CASSEGTANYGYTF.

This chain links TRBV6-1 with TRBJ1-2; TRBD1 matches at 9 bases. Germline CDR1 and CDR2: MNHNS and SASEGT. This CDR3 spans 14 amino acids. Unmatched junction bases numbered 4, after V lost 6 bases and J lost 2 bases. This CDR3 reads CASSEGQGNYGYTF. CDR3 DNA: TGTGCCAGCAGCGAGGGACAGGGAAACTATGGCTACACCTTC.

This clone was found once. The genes are TRBV7-2 and TRBJ2-7; D is unclear. Germline CDR1 reads SGHTA; CDR2 reads FQGNSA. The V and J ends lost 0 bases and 4 bases respectively, with 10 bases between them. The length of the CDR3 is 14 residues. The CDR3: CASSLAYARYEQYF. The CDR3 nucleotides are TGTGCCAGCAGCTTAGCGTACGCTCGTTACGAGCAGTACTTC. Full variable domain (missing parts from reference TRBV7-2 and TRBJ2-7): GAGVSQSPSNKVTEKGKDVELRCDPISGHTALYWYRQSLGQGLEFLIYFQGNSAPDKSGLPSDRFSAERTGGSVSTLTIQRTQQEDSAVYLCASSLAYARYEQYFGPGTRLTVT.

The rearrangement links TRBV29-1 to TRBJ1-2; D unclear. There are 13 residues in the CDR3. V was cut by 6 bases and J by 6 bases, with 17 bases left in between. CDR1 is SQVTM and CDR2 is ANQGSEA in the germline V gene. CDR3 sequence reads: CSVMDVRMDGYTF. CDR3 nucleotide sequence: TGCAGCGTAATGGACGTCCGCATGGATGGCTACACCTTC.

This rearrangement joins TRBV2 to TRBJ1-5; tentatively, D is TRBD1 (6 bases). The V gene's germline CDR1 is SNHLY and CDR2 FYNNEI. Trimming shortened V by 2 bases and J by 4 bases, and 12 bases separated the two germline ends. This CDR3 is built from 15 residues. The CDR3 sequence is CASSERGSVNQPQHF. In nucleotides, the CDR3 is TGTGCCAGCAGTGAAAGGGGGTCGGTGAATCAGCCCCAGCATTTT.

The genes are TRBV18 and TRBJ1-1; 10 nucleotides match TRBD1. The ends lost 4 bases at V and 1 base at J; junction bases unmatched: 3. This CDR3 has 15 residues. Looked up from germline, CDR1 is KGHSH and CDR2 is LQKENI. Written as DNA, the CDR3 is TGTGCCAGCTCACTAGGACAGGGGGAGAACACTGAAGCTTTCTTT. Translating gives CASSLGQGENTEAFF.

The chain is built from TRBV7-2 and TRBJ2-3; the D gene is possibly TRBD1 (8 bases). Germline values: CDR1 SGHTA, CDR2 FQGNSA. V gave up 5 bases and J gave up 2 bases, with 17 bases separating them. This CDR3 region has 16 residues. The CDR3 DNA sequence: TGTGCCAGCAGCCAGCACAGGGGGGGGCTCACAGATACGCAGTATTTT. Protein product: CASSQHRGGLTDTQYF.

The gene calls are TRBV6-5 and TRBJ1-2; no reliable D call. The CDR3 covers 14 residues. Germline V CDR1 and CDR2: MNHEY, SVGAGI. V was clipped by 6 bases and J by 8 bases, with 19 bases between them. The CDR3 DNA follows: TGTGCCAGCAGCCCCCGGGCGCCGTCGAGAGGCTACACCTTC. It encodes CASSPRAPSRGYTF.

The chain combines TRBV4-2 with TRBJ2-1, with TRBD2 matching 10 bases. CDR3 length: 17 amino acids. Losses at the gene ends were 0 bases for V and 8 bases for J; bases not matched to a gene: 10. Per the germline V gene, CDR1 is LGHNA and CDR2 is YNFKEQ. The CDR3 sequence is CASSQEISGRAEDEQFF. The CDR3 DNA reads as TGTGCCAGCAGCCAAGAAATAAGCGGGAGGGCCGAAGATGAGCAGTTCTTC.

The CDR3 sequence is CASSFGDRSSYEQYF. Written as DNA, the CDR3 is TGTGCCAGCAGCTTTGGGGACAGGAGCTCCTACGAGCAGTACTTC. The genes are TRBV11-2 and TRBJ2-7; 8 nucleotides line up with TRBD1. The CDR3 runs to 15 residues. The trim removed 3 bases at V and 0 bases at J, leaving 4 bases unmatched. Looked up from germline, CDR1 is SGHAT and CDR2 is FQNNGV.

This clone appeared a few times. This chain connects TRBV5-1 to TRBJ1-1, with a tentative D call TRBD1 (5 bases). The CDR3 spans 13 residues. V lost 4 bases, J lost 6 bases, and 13 bases lay in between. Germline V lookup: CDR1 SGHRS, CDR2 YFSETQ. CDR3 sequence reads: CASSPTQTAEAFF. Here the CDR3 DNA reads TGCGCCAGCAGCCCCACCCAGACAGCTGAAGCTTTCTTT.

This clone was counted once. J is TRBJ2-3 and V is TRBV6-5, with D possibly being TRBD2 (5 bases). The CDR3 totals 15 residues. Germline V gene lookup returns CDR1 MNHEY and CDR2 SVGAGI. V gave up 2 bases and J gave up 2 bases, with 11 bases separating them. The CDR3 nucleotides are TGTGCCAGCAGTTACAGTTACGGACTCACAGATACGCAGTATTTT. Translation gives CASSYSYGLTDTQYF.